This TCR beta chain was captured in a study of blood T cells in healthy people across ages. The overall study: Template switching retrieved approximately one barcoded beta molecule for each two T cells.

This clonotype has only a few counts. Through a sample-barcoded 5' primer and a J-beta primer mix, a second PCR was run for roughly 7 to 11 cycles. TCRdb reprocessed the 5' RACE reads via MiXCR and lists one record per CDR3 protein. The sample gives about 720,000 distinct CDR3 sequences, 22% of which show up once; around 21% is in the top ten. V was clipped by 3 bases and J by 5 bases, with 11 bases between them. The CDR3 runs 14 residues. CDR1 is MDHEN and CDR2 is SYDVKM in the germline V gene. The origin of this receptor is a man in his 70s in good health. The sequenced material came from blood. The chain couples TRBV28 to TRBJ1-5, with D possibly being TRBD1 (5 bases). CDR3 sequence reads: CASSFGGDYQPQHF. The CDR3 DNA sequence: TGTGCCAGCAGTTTTGGAGGGGACTATCAGCCCCAGCATTTT.